The 9 T cell receptor beta chains below were found in one sample sequenced in a study of T cell changes during pregnancy in multiple sclerosis. Data came from immunoSEQ multiplex PCR; TCRdb stores just in-frame clones and leaves some out. The sample contains about 20,000 clones, 88% of which appear only once. This specimen was CD8+ T cells from peripheral blood mononuclear cells, taken in the third trimester of pregnancy. The receptor source for this set is a female donor in good health, enrolled as a control in a pregnancy study.

This clone was found a few times. This chain uses TRBV11-2 with TRBJ2-7, with a weak D call TRBD2 (6 bases). Germline assignment: CDR1 SGHAT and CDR2 FQNNGV. V was pared by 1 base and J by 0 bases, with 16 bases between. This CDR3 has 17 amino acids. CDR3: CASSLASGGITSYEQYF. The CDR3 nucleotides read TGTGCCAGCAGCTTAGCTTCCGGGGGTATAACCTCCTACGAGCAGTACTTC. The complete variable domain, with remaining parts taken from reference TRBV11-2 and TRBJ2-7, reads EAGVAQSPRYKIIEKRQSVAFWCNPISGHATLYWYQQILGQGPKLLIQFQNNGVVDDSQLPKDRFSAERLKGVDSTLKIQPAKLEDSAVYLCASSLASGGITSYEQYFGPGTRLTVT.

The chain combines TRBV4-2 with TRBJ1-1; possibly TRBD1 for D (6 bases). Germline V gives CDR1 LGHNA, CDR2 YNFKEQ. The CDR3 loop spans 14 amino acids. The V end lost 0 bases, the J end lost 8 bases, and 13 bases lay between the germline ends. The CDR3 nucleotides are TGTGCCAGCAGCCAAGATCGGGGGGGCGTAGAAGCTTTCTTT. It translates to CASSQDRGGVEAFF.

For the CDR3, the DNA is TGTGCCAGCAGCGTAGGGGACAGGGACACAGATACGCAGTATTTT. Translated: CASSVGDRDTDTQYF. The chain employs TRBV9 and TRBJ2-3, with 9 bases aligning to TRBD1. V dropped 0 bases and J dropped 2; count of bases not matched to a gene: 1. Germline loops: CDR1 SGDLS, CDR2 YYNGEE. The CDR3 length is 15 residues.

In this sample, this clone turned up once. CDR3 protein: CASSVAWTAYNEQFF. As DNA, the CDR3 is TGTGCCAGCAGCGTAGCCTGGACAGCCTACAATGAGCAGTTCTTC. V is TRBV9 and J is TRBJ2-1; D perhaps matches TRBD1 (6 bases). CDR3 length: 15 amino acids. V gave up 0 bases and J gave up 2 bases, with 9 bases separating them. Germline CDR1 is SGDLS and CDR2 is YYNGEE. The complete variable domain, with remaining parts taken from reference TRBV9 and TRBJ2-1, reads DSGVTQTPKHLITATGQRVTLRCSPRSGDLSVYWYQQSLDQGLQFLIQYYNGEERAKGNILERFSAQQFPDLHSELNLSSLELGDSALYFCASSVAWTAYNEQFFGPGTRLTVL.

V and J are TRBV7-3 and TRBJ2-5, with a weak D call TRBD2 (6 bases). The germline gives CDR1 SGHTA, CDR2 FQGTGA. The CDR3 is 13 residues long. With 2 bases removed from V and 5 bases from J, the gap between germline ends came to 9 bases. The CDR3, as DNA: TGTGCCAGCAGCTTACTAGCGAGGGAGACCCAGTACTTC. Translated, it gives CASSLLARETQYF.

The V gene is TRBV15, the J gene TRBJ2-2; 8 positions match TRBD1. V gave up 3 bases and J gave up 5 bases; unmatched junction bases: 5. Looked up from germline, CDR1 is LNHNV and CDR2 is YYDKDF (reference sequence). The CDR3 is 15 residues long. The CDR3 region has the DNA TGTGCCACCAGCAGCAGGGGGCAGGGGACCGGGGAGCTGTTTTTT. Protein product: CATSSRGQGTGELFF.

This clone was found once. V is TRBV19 and J is TRBJ1-5, with TRBD1 identical over 7 bases. Germline assignment: CDR1 LNHDA and CDR2 SQIVND (reference sequence). The junction had 11 bases not matched to a gene; V was cut back by 7 bases and J by 5 bases. The CDR3 has 15 amino acids. The CDR3 nucleotides are TGTGCCAGTACCGAACTCGGGACAGAGCATCAGCCCCAGCATTTT. It translates to CASTELGTEHQPQHF.

J is TRBJ1-2 and V is TRBV4-1, with D possibly being TRBD1 (6 bases). The CDR3 is 15 residues long. The germline CDR1 and CDR2 sequences are MGHRA and YSYEKL. V dropped 4 bases and J dropped 0 bases, with 12 bases sitting between them. The CDR3: CASSLGQLSNYGYTF. CDR3 DNA sequence: TGCGCCAGCAGCCTAGGACAGCTATCTAACTATGGCTACACCTTC.

The chain combines TRBV6-5 with TRBJ2-5; 14 bases line up with TRBD2. The CDR3 consists of 16 residues. The V gene's germline CDR1 is MNHEY and CDR2 SVGAGI. V lost 2 bases to trimming and J lost 3 bases; unmatched junction nucleotides: 2. Here the CDR3 DNA reads TGTGCCAGCAGTTACGGGGGACTAGCGGGAGAAGAGACCCAGTACTTC. Its translation is CASSYGGLAGEETQYF.